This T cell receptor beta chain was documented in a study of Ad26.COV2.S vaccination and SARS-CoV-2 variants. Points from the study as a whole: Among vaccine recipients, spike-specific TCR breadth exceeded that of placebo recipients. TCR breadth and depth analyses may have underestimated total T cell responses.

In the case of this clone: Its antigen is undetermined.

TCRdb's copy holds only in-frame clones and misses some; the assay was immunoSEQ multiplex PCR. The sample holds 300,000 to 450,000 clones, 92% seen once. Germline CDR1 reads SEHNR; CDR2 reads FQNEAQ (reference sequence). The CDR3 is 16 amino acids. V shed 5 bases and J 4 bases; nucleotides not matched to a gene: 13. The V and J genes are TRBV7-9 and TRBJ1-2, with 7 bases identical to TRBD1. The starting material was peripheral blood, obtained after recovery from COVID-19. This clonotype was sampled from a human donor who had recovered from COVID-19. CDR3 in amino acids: CASSAMDRQGTYGYTF. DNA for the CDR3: TGTGCCAGCAGCGCGATGGACCGACAGGGTACCTATGGCTACACCTTC.